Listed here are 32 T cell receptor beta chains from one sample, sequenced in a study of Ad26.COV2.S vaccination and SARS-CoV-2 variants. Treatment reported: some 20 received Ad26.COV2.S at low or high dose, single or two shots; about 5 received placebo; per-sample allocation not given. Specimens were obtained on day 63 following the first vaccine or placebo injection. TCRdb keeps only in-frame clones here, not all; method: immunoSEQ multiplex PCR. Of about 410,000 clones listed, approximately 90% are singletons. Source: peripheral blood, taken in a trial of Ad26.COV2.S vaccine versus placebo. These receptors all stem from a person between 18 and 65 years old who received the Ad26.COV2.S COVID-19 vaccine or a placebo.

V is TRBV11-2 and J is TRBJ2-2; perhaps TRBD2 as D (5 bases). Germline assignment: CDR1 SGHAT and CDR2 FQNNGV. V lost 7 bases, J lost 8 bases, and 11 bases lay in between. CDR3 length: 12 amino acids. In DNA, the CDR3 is TGTGCCAGCACTCCAACTAGGGGGGAGCTGTTTTTT. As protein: CASTPTRGELFF.

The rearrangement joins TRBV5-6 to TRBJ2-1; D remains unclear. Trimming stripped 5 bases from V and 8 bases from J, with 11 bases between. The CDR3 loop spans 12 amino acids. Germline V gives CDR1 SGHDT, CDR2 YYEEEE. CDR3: CASSLSIDEQFF. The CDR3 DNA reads TGTGCCAGCAGTCTGTCTATAGATGAGCAGTTCTTC.

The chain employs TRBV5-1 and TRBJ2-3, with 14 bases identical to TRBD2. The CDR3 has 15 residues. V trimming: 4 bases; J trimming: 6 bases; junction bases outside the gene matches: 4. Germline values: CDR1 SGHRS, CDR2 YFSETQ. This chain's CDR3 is CASSLTSGRADTQYF. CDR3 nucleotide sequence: TGCGCCAGCAGCCTGACTAGCGGGAGGGCTGATACGCAGTATTTT.

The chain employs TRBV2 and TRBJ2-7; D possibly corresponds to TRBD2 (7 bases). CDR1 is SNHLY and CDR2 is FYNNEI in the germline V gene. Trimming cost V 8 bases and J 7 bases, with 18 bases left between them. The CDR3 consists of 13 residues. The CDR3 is CASQRGGEREQYF. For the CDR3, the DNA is TGTGCCAGCCAAAGAGGGGGGGAGCGGGAGCAGTACTTC. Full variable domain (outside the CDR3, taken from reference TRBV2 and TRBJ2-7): EPEVTQTPSHQVTQMGQEVILRCVPISNHLYFYWYRQILGQKVEFLVSFYNNEISEKSEIFDDQFSVERPDGSNFTLKIRSTKLEDSAMYFCASQRGGEREQYFGPGTRLTVT.

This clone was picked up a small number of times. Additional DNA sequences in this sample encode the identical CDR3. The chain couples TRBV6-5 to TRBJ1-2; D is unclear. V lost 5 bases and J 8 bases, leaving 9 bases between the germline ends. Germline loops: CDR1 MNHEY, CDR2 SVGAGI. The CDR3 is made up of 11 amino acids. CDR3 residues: CASSPGAGYTF. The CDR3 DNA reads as TGTGCCAGCAGTCCGGGCGCCGGCTACACCTTC.

CDR3 loop: CASSSLRGANYGYTF. The CDR3 region has the DNA TGTGCCAGCAGCTCTTTACGGGGGGCGAACTATGGCTACACCTTC. The chain recombines TRBV5-6 with TRBJ1-2, with D maybe TRBD1 (6 bases). V shed 3 bases and J shed 2 bases, with 14 bases lying between them. In germline, CDR1 is SGHDT, CDR2 YYEEEE. The CDR3 has 15 residues.

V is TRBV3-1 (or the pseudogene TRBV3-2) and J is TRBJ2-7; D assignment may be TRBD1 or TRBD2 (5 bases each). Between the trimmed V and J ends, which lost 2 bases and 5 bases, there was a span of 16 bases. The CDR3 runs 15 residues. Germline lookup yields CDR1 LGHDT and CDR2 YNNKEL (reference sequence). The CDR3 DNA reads TGTGCCAGCAGCCAAACTTGGGACCCCAGCCACGAGCAGTACTTC. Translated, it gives CASSQTWDPSHEQYF.

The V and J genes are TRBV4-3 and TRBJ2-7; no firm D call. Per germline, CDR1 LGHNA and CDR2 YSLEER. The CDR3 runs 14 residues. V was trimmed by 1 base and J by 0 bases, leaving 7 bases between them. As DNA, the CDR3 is TGCGCCAGCAGCCAAGGACCCAACTCCTACGAGCAGTACTTC. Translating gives CASSQGPNSYEQYF.

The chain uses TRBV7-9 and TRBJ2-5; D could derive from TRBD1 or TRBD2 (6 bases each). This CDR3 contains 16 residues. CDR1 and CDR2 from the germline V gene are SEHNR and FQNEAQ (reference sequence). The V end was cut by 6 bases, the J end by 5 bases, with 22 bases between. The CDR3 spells CASSSTRGRKEETQYF. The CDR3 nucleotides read TGTGCCAGCAGTTCTACCCGGGGGCGTAAGGAGGAGACCCAGTACTTC.

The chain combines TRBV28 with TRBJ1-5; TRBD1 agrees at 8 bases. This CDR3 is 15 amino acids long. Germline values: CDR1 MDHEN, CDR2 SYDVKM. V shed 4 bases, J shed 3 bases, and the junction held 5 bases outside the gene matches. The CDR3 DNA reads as TGTGCCAGCAGTTCAGGGACAGGCTACAATCAGCCCCAGCATTTT. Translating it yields CASSSGTGYNQPQHF. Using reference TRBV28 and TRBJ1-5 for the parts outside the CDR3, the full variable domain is DVKVTQSSRYLVKRTGEKVFLECVQDMDHENMFWYRQDPGLGLRLIYFSYDVKMKEKGDIPEGYSVSREKKERFSLILESASTNQTSMYLCASSSGTGYNQPQHFGDGTRLSIL.

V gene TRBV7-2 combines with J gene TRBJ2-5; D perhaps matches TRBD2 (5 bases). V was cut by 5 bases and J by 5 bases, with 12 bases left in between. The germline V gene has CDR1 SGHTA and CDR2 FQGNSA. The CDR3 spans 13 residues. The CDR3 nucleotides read TGTGCCAGCAGCCCGGGCGGGTATGAGACCCAGTACTTC. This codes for CASSPGGYETQYF. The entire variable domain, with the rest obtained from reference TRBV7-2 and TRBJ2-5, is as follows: GAGVSQSPSNKVTEKGKDVELRCDPISGHTALYWYRQSLGQGLEFLIYFQGNSAPDKSGLPSDRFSAERTGGSVSTLTIQRTQQEDSAVYLCASSPGGYETQYFGPGTRLLVL.

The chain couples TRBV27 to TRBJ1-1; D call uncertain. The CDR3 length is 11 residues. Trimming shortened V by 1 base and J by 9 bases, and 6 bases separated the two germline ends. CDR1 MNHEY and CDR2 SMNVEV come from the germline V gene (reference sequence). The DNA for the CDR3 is TGTGCCAGCAGTTTATTCGGAAAAGCTTTCTTT. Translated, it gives CASSLFGKAFF.

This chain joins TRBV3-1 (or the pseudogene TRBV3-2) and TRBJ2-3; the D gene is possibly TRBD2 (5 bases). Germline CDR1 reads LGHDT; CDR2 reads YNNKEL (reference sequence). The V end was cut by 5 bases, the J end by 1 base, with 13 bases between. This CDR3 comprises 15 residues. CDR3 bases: TGTGCCAGCAGCACCTCTTGGGGAGGCACAGATACGCAGTATTTT. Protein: CASSTSWGGTDTQYF.

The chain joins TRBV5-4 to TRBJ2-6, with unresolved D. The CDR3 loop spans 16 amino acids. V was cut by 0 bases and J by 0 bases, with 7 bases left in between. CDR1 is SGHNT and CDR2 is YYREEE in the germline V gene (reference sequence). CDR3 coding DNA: TGTGCCAGCAGCTTGGAGGGTATCTCTGGGGCCAACGTCCTGACTTTC. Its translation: CASSLEGISGANVLTF.

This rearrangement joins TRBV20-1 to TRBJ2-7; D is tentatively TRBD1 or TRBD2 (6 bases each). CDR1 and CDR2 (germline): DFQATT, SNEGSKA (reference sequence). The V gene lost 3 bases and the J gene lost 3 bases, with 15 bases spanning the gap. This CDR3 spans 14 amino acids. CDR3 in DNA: TGCAGTGCTAGTAGGGGGGAAAACTTCTACGAGCAGTACTTC. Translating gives CSASRGENFYEQYF.

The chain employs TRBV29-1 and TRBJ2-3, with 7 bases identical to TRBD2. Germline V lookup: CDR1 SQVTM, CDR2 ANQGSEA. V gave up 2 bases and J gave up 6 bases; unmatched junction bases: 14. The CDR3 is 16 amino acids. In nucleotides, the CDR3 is TGCAGCGTTGAAAATTTGGGTGGGAGGGCTGTGGATACGCAGTATTTT. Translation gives CSVENLGGRAVDTQYF.

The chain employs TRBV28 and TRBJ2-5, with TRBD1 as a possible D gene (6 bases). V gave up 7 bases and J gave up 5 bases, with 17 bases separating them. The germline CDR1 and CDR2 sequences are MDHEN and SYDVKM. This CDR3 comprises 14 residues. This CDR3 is CASKGERGSETQYF. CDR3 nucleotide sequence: TGTGCCAGCAAGGGGGAGAGGGGATCGGAGACCCAGTACTTC.

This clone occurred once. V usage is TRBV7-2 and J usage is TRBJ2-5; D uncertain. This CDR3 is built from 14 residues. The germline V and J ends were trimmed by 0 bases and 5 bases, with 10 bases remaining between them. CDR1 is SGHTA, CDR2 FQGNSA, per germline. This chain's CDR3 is CASSLALVRETQYF. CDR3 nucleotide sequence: TGTGCCAGCAGCTTAGCGCTTGTCCGGGAGACCCAGTACTTC.

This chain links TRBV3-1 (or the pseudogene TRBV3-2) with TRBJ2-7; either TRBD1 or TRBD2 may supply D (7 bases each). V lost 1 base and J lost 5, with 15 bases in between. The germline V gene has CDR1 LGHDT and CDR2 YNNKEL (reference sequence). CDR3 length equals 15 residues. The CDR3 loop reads CASSQGGRGRHEQYF. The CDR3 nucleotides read TGTGCCAGCAGCCAAGGGGGGAGGGGGCGACACGAGCAGTACTTC.

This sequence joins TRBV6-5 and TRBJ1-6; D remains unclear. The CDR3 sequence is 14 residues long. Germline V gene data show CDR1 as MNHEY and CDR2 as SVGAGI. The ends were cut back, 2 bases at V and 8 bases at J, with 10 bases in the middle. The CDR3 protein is CASSYRGLDSPLHF. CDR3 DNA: TGTGCCAGCAGTTACCGGGGTCTTGATTCACCCCTCCACTTT.

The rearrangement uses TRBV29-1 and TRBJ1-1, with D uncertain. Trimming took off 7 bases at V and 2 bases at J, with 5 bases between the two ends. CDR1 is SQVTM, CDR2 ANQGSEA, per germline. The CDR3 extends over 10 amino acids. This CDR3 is CSAGNTEAFF. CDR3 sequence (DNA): TGCAGCGCGGGAAACACTGAAGCTTTCTTT.

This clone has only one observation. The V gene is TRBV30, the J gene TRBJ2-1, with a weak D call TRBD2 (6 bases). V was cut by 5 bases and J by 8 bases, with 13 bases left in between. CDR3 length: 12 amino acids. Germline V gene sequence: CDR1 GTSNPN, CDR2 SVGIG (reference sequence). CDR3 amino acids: CAWGLARDEQFF. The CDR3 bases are TGTGCCTGGGGCCTAGCGCGGGATGAGCAGTTCTTC.

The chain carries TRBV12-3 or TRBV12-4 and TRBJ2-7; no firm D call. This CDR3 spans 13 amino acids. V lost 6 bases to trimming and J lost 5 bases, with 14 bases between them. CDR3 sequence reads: CASSDGNRHEQYF. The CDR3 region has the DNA TGTGCCAGCAGCGACGGCAATCGACACGAGCAGTACTTC.

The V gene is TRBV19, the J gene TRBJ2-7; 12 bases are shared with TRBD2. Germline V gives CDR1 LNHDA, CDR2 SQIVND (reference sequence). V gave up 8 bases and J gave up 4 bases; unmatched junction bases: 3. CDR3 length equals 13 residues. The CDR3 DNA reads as TGTGCCAGTGCGACTAGCGGGGGATACGAGCAGTACTTC. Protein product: CASATSGGYEQYF. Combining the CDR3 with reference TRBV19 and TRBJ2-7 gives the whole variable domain DGGITQSPKYLFRKEGQNVTLSCEQNLNHDAMYWYRQDPGQGLRLIYYSQIVNDFQKGDIAEGYSVSREKKESFPLTVTSAQKNPTAFYLCASATSGGYEQYFGPGTRLTVT.

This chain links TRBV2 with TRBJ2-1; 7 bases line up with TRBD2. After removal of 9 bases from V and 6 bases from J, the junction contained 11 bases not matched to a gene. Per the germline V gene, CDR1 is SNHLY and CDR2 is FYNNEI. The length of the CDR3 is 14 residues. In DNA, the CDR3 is TGTGCCAGTCTTGGGGGGAGGGGTATCAATGAGCAGTTCTTC. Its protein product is CASLGGRGINEQFF.

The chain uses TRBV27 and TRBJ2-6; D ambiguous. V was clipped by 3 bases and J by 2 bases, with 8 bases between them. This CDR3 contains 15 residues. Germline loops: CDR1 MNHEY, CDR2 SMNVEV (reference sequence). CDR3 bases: TGTGCCAGCAGTTTTCTACCCCCTGGGGCCAACGTCCTGACTTTC. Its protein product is CASSFLPPGANVLTF. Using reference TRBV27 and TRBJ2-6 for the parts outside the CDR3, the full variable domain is EAQVTQNPRYLITVTGKKLTVTCSQNMNHEYMSWYRQDPGLGLRQIYYSMNVEVTDKGDVPEGYKVSRKEKRNFPLILESPSPNQTSLYFCASSFLPPGANVLTFGAGSRLTVL.

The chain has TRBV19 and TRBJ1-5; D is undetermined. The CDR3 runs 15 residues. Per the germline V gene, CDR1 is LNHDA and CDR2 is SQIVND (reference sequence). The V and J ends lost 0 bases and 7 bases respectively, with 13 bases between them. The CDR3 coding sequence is TGTGCCAGTAGTATAGATGAAGGTTCGAAACAGCCCCAGCATTTT. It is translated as CASSIDEGSKQPQHF. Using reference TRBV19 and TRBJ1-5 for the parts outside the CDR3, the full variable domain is DGGITQSPKYLFRKEGQNVTLSCEQNLNHDAMYWYRQDPGQGLRLIYYSQIVNDFQKGDIAEGYSVSREKKESFPLTVTSAQKNPTAFYLCASSIDEGSKQPQHFGDGTRLSIL.

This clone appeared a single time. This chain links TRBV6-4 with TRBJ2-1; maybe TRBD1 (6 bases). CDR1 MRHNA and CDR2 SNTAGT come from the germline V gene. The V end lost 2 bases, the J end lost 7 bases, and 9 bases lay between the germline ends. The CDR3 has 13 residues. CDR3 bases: TGTGCCAGCAGTGACACAGGGTGGAATGAGCAGTTCTTC. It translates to CASSDTGWNEQFF.

Written as DNA, the CDR3 is TGTGCCAGCAGTTCCGACGATCAGCCCCAGCATTTT. Protein sequence: CASSSDDQPQHF. This chain uses TRBV28 with TRBJ1-5; D ambiguous. Trimming cost V 4 bases and J 5 bases, with 6 bases left between them. From germline, CDR1 is MDHEN and CDR2 SYDVKM. CDR3 length: 12 residues. The full variable domain, with the rest looked up from reference TRBV28 and TRBJ1-5, is DVKVTQSSRYLVKRTGEKVFLECVQDMDHENMFWYRQDPGLGLRLIYFSYDVKMKEKGDIPEGYSVSREKKERFSLILESASTNQTSMYLCASSSDDQPQHFGDGTRLSIL.

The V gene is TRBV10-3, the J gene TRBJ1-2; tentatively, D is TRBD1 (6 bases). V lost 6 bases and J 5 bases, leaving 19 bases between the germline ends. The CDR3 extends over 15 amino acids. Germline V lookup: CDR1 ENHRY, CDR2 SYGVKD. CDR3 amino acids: CAISGLLTGLYGYTF. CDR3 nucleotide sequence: TGTGCCATCAGCGGCCTACTGACAGGTCTTTATGGCTACACCTTC.

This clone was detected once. CDR3 coding DNA: TGTGCCAGCAGTTTTTATCCGGACAGACAAGAGACCCAGTACTTC. This gives the protein CASSFYPDRQETQYF. The chain employs TRBV6-2 or TRBV6-3 and TRBJ2-5, with D maybe TRBD1 (6 bases). CDR3 length: 15 amino acids. V was cut by 4 bases and J by 2 bases, with 14 bases left in between. CDR1 is MNHEY, CDR2 SVGEGT, per germline.

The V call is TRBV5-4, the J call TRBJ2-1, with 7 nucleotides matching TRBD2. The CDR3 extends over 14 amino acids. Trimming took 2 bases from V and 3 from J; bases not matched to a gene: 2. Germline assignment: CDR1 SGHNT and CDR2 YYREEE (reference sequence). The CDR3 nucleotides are TGTGCCAGCAGCTTTGGGACTAACTACAATGAGCAGTTCTTC. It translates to CASSFGTNYNEQFF. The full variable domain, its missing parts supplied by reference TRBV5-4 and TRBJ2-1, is ETGVTQSPTHLIKTRGQQVTLRCSSQSGHNTVSWYQQALGQGPQFIFQYYREEENGRGNFPPRFSGLQFPNYSSELNVNALELDDSALYLCASSFGTNYNEQFFGPGTRLTVL.